A single T cell receptor (beta chain) is shown here with its context. This entry is derived from a study of shared clonotypes between healthy human individuals. Study in general: CD4 naive and CD4 memory each took three plates per donor, while CD8 naive took two and CD8 memory one.

Germline CDR1 SGHAT, CDR2 FQNNGV. V was pared by 1 base and J by 7 bases, with 8 bases between. CDR3 length: 13 residues. Repertoires were generated with immunoSEQ multiplex PCR, while TCRdb's copy carries only in-frame clones and drops some. The sample consists of more than 2 million clones, roughly 95% of them appearing once. CD45RO-negative, CCR7-selected cells formed the naive CD8 fraction, which excluded terminally differentiated effector memory CD45RA+ cells. The genes are TRBV11-2 and TRBJ1-5; possible D gene TRBD1, 5 bases. Sequencing used naive CD8+ T cells sorted from blood. The TCR comes from a man between 18 and 35 years old in good health. The DNA of the CDR3 is TGTGCCAGCAGCTTAGGGGGACGACAGCCCCAGCATTTT. Translation: CASSLGGRQPQHF.